Below, 30 T cell receptor beta chains from the same sample are listed, as sequenced in a study of a mutant IDH1 vaccine in newly diagnosed glioma. Time point defined: week 5, during vaccination. Every single dose of the vaccine, 300 ug of mutant IDH1 20-mer peptide, came with topical imiquimod. The antigens for these receptors are not known. The data were produced by immunoSEQ multiplex PCR, yet TCRdb's version contains in-frame clones alone and is incomplete. In the table there are tens of thousands of clones, around 85% of which are singletons. Material: PBMCs, obtained from a glioma patient whose treatment included an IDH1 peptide vaccine. The receptors here all came from a man aged 30-40 years with glioma.

This chain joins TRBV15 and TRBJ2-3; TRBD2 matches at 7 bases. Per germline, CDR1 LNHNV and CDR2 YYDKDF (reference sequence). This CDR3 is 18 amino acids long. V dropped 3 bases and J dropped 3; count of bases not matched to a gene: 15. CDR3 bases: TGTGCCACCAGCAGCGGCCAAGCGGGGCAAGAATCTACAGATACGCAGTATTTT. It codes for CATSSGQAGQESTDTQYF. Using reference TRBV15 and TRBJ2-3 for the parts outside the CDR3, the full variable domain is DAMVIQNPRYQVTQFGKPVTLSCSQTLNHNVMYWYQQKSSQAPKLLFHYYDKDFNNEADTPDNFQSRRPNTSFCFLDIRSPGLGDTAMYLCATSSGQAGQESTDTQYFGPGTRLTVL.

The rearrangement joins TRBV7-9 to TRBJ2-2; D is tentatively TRBD1 or TRBD2 (5 bases each). This CDR3 spans 14 amino acids. V shed 1 base and J shed 3 bases, with 6 bases lying between them. Germline V gene sequence: CDR1 SEHNR, CDR2 FQNEAQ (reference sequence). The DNA for the CDR3 is TGTGCCAGCAGCTTAGGGGGGTACACCGGGGAGCTGTTTTTT. Protein sequence: CASSLGGYTGELFF.

The chain has TRBV29-1 and TRBJ2-7; 7 bases align to TRBD2. The ends lost 5 bases at V and 0 bases at J; junction bases unmatched: 4. Germline assignment: CDR1 SQVTM and CDR2 ANQGSEA. The CDR3 loop spans 13 amino acids. The CDR3 sequence: CSVPVAGSYEQYF. DNA of the CDR3: TGCAGCGTTCCCGTAGCGGGCTCCTACGAGCAGTACTTC.

This clone was counted a few times. The chain joins TRBV4-2 to TRBJ1-2; the D gene is possibly TRBD1 (5 bases). The CDR3 has 15 amino acids. The germline CDR1 and CDR2 sequences are LGHNA and YNFKEQ. The V and J ends lost 4 bases and 1 base respectively, with 13 bases between them. CDR3 in amino acids: CASSLNTRDNYGYTF. The CDR3 DNA is TGTGCCAGCAGCCTTAACACCAGGGATAACTATGGCTACACCTTC.

The gene calls are TRBV9 and TRBJ2-1; TRBD2 matches at 8 bases. The germline CDR1 and CDR2 sequences are SGDLS and YYNGEE. The CDR3 spans 22 residues. J was trimmed by 3 bases and V by 1 base; bases with no gene match: 24. The CDR3, as DNA: TGTGCCAGCAGCGTACCCCCCCCGGGGGCGGGGGGCCCCGGCGGCATCTACAATGAGCAGTTCTTC. This encodes CASSVPPPGAGGPGGIYNEQFF.

V and J are TRBV30 and TRBJ2-3; 13 nucleotides align to TRBD2. CDR3 length: 16 residues. After removal of 2 bases from V and 2 bases from J, the junction contained 4 bases not matched to a gene. The germline V gene has CDR1 GTSNPN and CDR2 SVGIG (reference sequence). The CDR3 DNA follows: TGTGCCTGGAGTCTACTAGCGGGGGGGATCACAGATACGCAGTATTTT. Protein: CAWSLLAGGITDTQYF.

The chain links TRBV27 to TRBJ2-7; the D is unclear. V was pared by 8 bases and J by 2 bases, with 19 bases between. In germline, CDR1 is MNHEY, CDR2 SMNVEV (reference sequence). This CDR3 contains 15 residues. The CDR3 bases are TGTGCCAGCCCTCCGGAAGGAATCCTTACCTACGAGCAGTACTTC. It encodes CASPPEGILTYEQYF.

There are a few counts of this clone. The chain links TRBV6-4 to TRBJ2-2; TRBD2 aligns across 8 bases. The CDR3 is 13 residues long. Trimming cost V 6 bases and J 4 bases; bases outside gene matches: 1. The germline CDR1 and CDR2 sequences are MRHNA and SNTAGT. The CDR3 bases are TGTGCCAGCAGCGGGGGGGCCACCGGGGAGCTGTTTTTT. Translated: CASSGGATGELFF.

Judged by abundance, this clone is medium-sized (0.01 to 0.1%). This sequence joins TRBV9 and TRBJ1-4; D gene uncertain. This CDR3 region has 14 residues. V was cut by 5 bases and J by 0 bases, with 8 bases left in between. Germline values: CDR1 SGDLS, CDR2 YYNGEE. CDR3 nucleotide sequence: TGTGCCAGCAGTCCTACATCAACTAATGAAAAACTGTTTTTT. Translated: CASSPTSTNEKLFF.

Only one count was recorded for this clone. V is TRBV2 and J is TRBJ1-1, with TRBD1 identical over 11 bases. CDR1 is SNHLY and CDR2 is FYNNEI in the germline V gene. This CDR3 comprises 14 residues. V trimming: 11 bases; J trimming: 4 bases; junction bases outside the gene matches: 9. CDR3 protein: CAQGVGTGGTEAFF. DNA for the CDR3: TGTGCCCAAGGGGTTGGGACAGGGGGCACTGAAGCTTTCTTT.

The chain combines TRBV30 with TRBJ2-1, with 8 bases lining up with TRBD2. The CDR3 spans 15 residues. Trimming removed 0 bases from V and 8 bases from J; junction bases left unmatched: 9. Germline V lookup: CDR1 GTSNPN, CDR2 SVGIG (reference sequence). CDR3 nucleotide sequence: TGTGCCTGGAGTGTATCCAGCGGGAGCTGGCATGAGCAGTTCTTC. It is translated as CAWSVSSGSWHEQFF.

This clone showed up just a few times. The chain couples TRBV6-1 to TRBJ2-7, with D unresolved. V lost 2 bases, J lost 5 bases, and 7 bases lay in between. CDR1 is MNHNS and CDR2 is SASEGT in the germline V gene. The CDR3 consists of 12 residues. CDR3 DNA sequence: TGTGCCAGCAGTGAATGGTCGAACGAGCAGTACTTC. It specifies CASSEWSNEQYF.

The table lists this clone with a few counts. This chain links TRBV18 with TRBJ2-5; the D gene is possibly TRBD2 (8 bases). Germline V gives CDR1 KGHSH, CDR2 LQKENI. V shed 2 bases and J shed 14 bases, with 18 bases lying between them. This CDR3 comprises 13 residues. The CDR3 region is CASSPVAGGQKYF. The DNA for the CDR3 is TGTGCCAGCTCACCAGTGGCGGGGGGACAGAAATACTTC.

The rearrangement joins TRBV30 to TRBJ2-2, with 9 bases aligning to TRBD1. With 7 bases clipped from V and 0 bases from J, the junction kept 9 bases outside the gene matches. This CDR3 comprises 16 residues. Germline loops: CDR1 GTSNPN, CDR2 SVGIG (reference sequence). CDR3 nucleotides: TGTGCCTTGAAGACAGGGGGAACCTCGAACACCGGGGAGCTGTTTTTT. It specifies CALKTGGTSNTGELFF.

The chain joins TRBV29-1 to TRBJ2-5; a weak D match, TRBD2 (6 bases). This CDR3 spans 14 amino acids. Germline V gives CDR1 SQVTM, CDR2 ANQGSEA. Trimming took off 5 bases at V and 2 bases at J, with 15 bases between the two ends. The CDR3 protein is CSVRVVAAQETQYF. CDR3 nucleotides: TGCAGCGTTAGGGTTGTAGCGGCACAAGAGACCCAGTACTTC.

The rearrangement joins TRBV6-5 to TRBJ2-1; the D gene is possibly TRBD2 (6 bases). This CDR3 spans 15 amino acids. Germline V gene lookup returns CDR1 MNHEY and CDR2 SVGAGI. Between the trimmed V and J ends, which lost 7 bases and 7 bases, there was a span of 20 bases. The DNA of the CDR3 is TGTGCCAGCACCCGATCCGGGACTTCCGGGAATGAGCAGTTCTTC. Protein: CASTRSGTSGNEQFF.

The CDR3 DNA sequence: TGTGCCAGCAGTCGACAAGAGACCCAGTACTTC. Translation gives CASSRQETQYF. The V gene is TRBV6-6, the J gene TRBJ2-5, with D hard to call. The CDR3 consists of 11 residues. Between the trimmed V and J ends, which lost 5 bases and 2 bases, there was a span of 3 bases. Germline V gene sequence: CDR1 MNHNY, CDR2 SVGAGI (reference sequence).

This chain joins TRBV19 and TRBJ2-2; 11 nucleotides agree with TRBD2. The CDR3 sequence is 15 residues long. CDR1 and CDR2 (germline): LNHDA, SQIVND (reference sequence). V shed 8 bases and J 5 bases; nucleotides not matched to a gene: 7. CDR3 residues: CASRKGTSGTGELFF. The CDR3 bases are TGTGCCAGTCGAAAGGGGACTAGCGGAACCGGGGAGCTGTTTTTT.

This chain uses TRBV4-1 with TRBJ2-7; D is perhaps TRBD1 (6 bases). V lost 1 base, J lost 3 bases, and 7 bases lay in between. The CDR3 length is 13 residues. CDR1 MGHRA and CDR2 YSYEKL come from the germline V gene. CDR3: CASSQVQGYEQYF. The CDR3 nucleotides read TGCGCCAGCAGCCAAGTACAGGGCTACGAGCAGTACTTC.

This sequence joins TRBV4-1 and TRBJ2-7, with TRBD2 matching over 13 bases. This CDR3 is 16 amino acids long. Germline V gene data show CDR1 as MGHRA and CDR2 as YSYEKL. V lost 2 bases, J lost 5 bases, and 6 bases stayed unmatched. CDR3 in DNA: TGCGCCAGCAGCCAACAACTAGCGGGGGGGCTCAACGAGCAGTACTTC. It yields the protein CASSQQLAGGLNEQYF.

The rearrangement joins TRBV4-3 to TRBJ1-3, with TRBD1 as a possible D gene (6 bases). V shed 0 bases and J shed 2 bases, with 8 bases lying between them. Germline CDR1 and CDR2: LGHNA and YSLEER. This CDR3 spans 15 amino acids. The CDR3 DNA reads TGCGCCAGCAGCCAAGATAGGGGGGCTGGAAACACCATATATTTT. Protein: CASSQDRGAGNTIYF.

The rearrangement joins TRBV9 to TRBJ2-7; TRBD2 matches 14 bases. The CDR3 is 19 residues long. CDR1 is SGDLS, CDR2 YYNGEE, per germline. The trim removed 4 bases at V and 3 bases at J, leaving 15 bases unmatched. CDR3: CASSTNAGTSGSFGYEQYF. In DNA, the CDR3 is TGTGCCAGCAGCACCAATGCCGGGACTAGCGGGAGCTTCGGCTACGAGCAGTACTTC.

This clone counts as medium-sized. CDR3 DNA: TGCGCCAGCAGCCAAGATTGGAATTCACCCCTCCACTTT. It is translated as CASSQDWNSPLHF. The chain combines TRBV4-3 with TRBJ1-6; D is unresolved. Germline CDR1 reads LGHNA; CDR2 reads YSLEER. The CDR3 spans 13 residues. V was trimmed by 0 bases and J by 7 bases, leaving 4 bases between them.

The rearrangement joins TRBV6-4 to TRBJ2-2; D gene unclear. Looked up from germline, CDR1 is MRHNA and CDR2 is SNTAGT. V lost 2 bases to trimming and J lost 8 bases, with 6 bases between them. This CDR3 comprises 12 residues. The CDR3 DNA reads as TGTGCCAGCAGTGACGAGGCTGGGGAGCTGTTTTTT. It is translated as CASSDEAGELFF.

CDR3 in DNA: TGCGCCAGCAGGATAACGATTCAGGGAGCGATTTCTGGAAACACCATATATTTT. Amino acid sequence: CASRITIQGAISGNTIYF. The chain is built from TRBV10-1 and TRBJ1-3, with a weak D call TRBD1 (5 bases). CDR3 length: 18 amino acids. Germline V gives CDR1 WNHNN, CDR2 SYGVQD (reference sequence). V gave up 6 bases and J gave up 1 base, with 22 bases separating them.

The chain employs TRBV7-2 and TRBJ2-5; no clear D gene. This CDR3 region has 15 residues. The germline CDR1 and CDR2 sequences are SGHTA and FQGNSA. V dropped 1 base and J dropped 1 base, with 10 bases sitting between them. CDR3: CASSLVYGPQETQYF. The CDR3 nucleotides are TGTGCCAGCAGCTTAGTGTACGGGCCCCAAGAGACCCAGTACTTC. Full variable domain (remainder filled in from reference TRBV7-2 and TRBJ2-5): GAGVSQSPSNKVTEKGKDVELRCDPISGHTALYWYRQSLGQGLEFLIYFQGNSAPDKSGLPSDRFSAERTGGSVSTLTIQRTQQEDSAVYLCASSLVYGPQETQYFGPGTRLLVL.

The CDR3 sequence is CASDFRGTGRVSQETQYF. The CDR3 DNA reads TGTGCCAGCGATTTTAGAGGGACAGGGAGGGTTAGTCAAGAGACCCAGTACTTC. The chain joins TRBV14 to TRBJ2-5; TRBD1 matches 9 bases. The J segment lost 2 bases and the V segment lost 8 bases, leaving 18 bases of the junction unmatched. Germline V gene sequence: CDR1 SGHDN, CDR2 FVKESK. The CDR3 has 18 amino acids. Full variable domain (missing parts from reference TRBV14 and TRBJ2-5): EAGVTQFPSHSVIEKGQTVTLRCDPISGHDNLYWYRRVMGKEIKFLLHFVKESKQDESGMPNNRFLAERTGGTYSTLKVQPAELEDSGVYFCASDFRGTGRVSQETQYFGPGTRLLVL.

V usage is TRBV6-1 and J usage is TRBJ1-4; 9 bases match TRBD1. The CDR3 is 14 amino acids. V dropped 7 bases and J dropped 7; count of bases not matched to a gene: 7. Looked up from germline, CDR1 is MNHNS and CDR2 is SASEGT. The CDR3: CASTRDREAEKLFF. DNA of the CDR3: TGTGCCAGCACTCGGGACAGGGAAGCTGAAAAACTGTTTTTT.

The chain is built from TRBV6-1 and TRBJ2-3, with D possibly matching TRBD2 (6 bases). Germline CDR1 MNHNS, CDR2 SASEGT. The CDR3 is 15 amino acids. V shed 6 bases and J shed 0 bases, with 13 bases lying between them. The CDR3 DNA reads TGTGCCAGCAGGCGGGACGGCACTAGCACAGATACGCAGTATTTT. Amino acids: CASRRDGTSTDTQYF.

The chain is built from TRBV11-2 and TRBJ2-5; possibly TRBD2 for D (6 bases). Trimming removed 5 bases from V and 0 bases from J, with 10 bases in between. This CDR3 comprises 14 residues. Looked up from germline, CDR1 is SGHAT and CDR2 is FQNNGV. CDR3 nucleotides: TGTGCCAGCAGCGCGGGACCTTACCAAGAGACCCAGTACTTC. As protein: CASSAGPYQETQYF. The complete variable domain, with remaining parts taken from reference TRBV11-2 and TRBJ2-5, reads EAGVAQSPRYKIIEKRQSVAFWCNPISGHATLYWYQQILGQGPKLLIQFQNNGVVDDSQLPKDRFSAERLKGVDSTLKIQPAKLEDSAVYLCASSAGPYQETQYFGPGTRLLVL.